The entry below describes one T cell receptor (beta chain). This record belongs to a study of cytomegalovirus exposure and HLA in healthy donors. PCR primers comprised 60 Vbeta and 13 Jbeta primers. Here immunoSEQ multiplex PCR was the method, and the copy in TCRdb shows in-frame clones only, minus some. The listing records about 140,000 clones. Trimming pared 0 bases from V and 2 bases from J, leaving 10 bases between. Germline CDR1 reads MNHEY; CDR2 reads SVGAGI. The CDR3 has 15 residues. This clonotype originated in a man aged 35-49 years in good health and CMV-seronegative. Sequencing was done on a sample of PBMCs. The chain couples TRBV6-5 to TRBJ2-5; D is possibly TRBD2 (5 bases). CDR3 DNA sequence: TGTGCCAGCAGTTACTCCCCGACGGGGCAAGAGACCCAGTACTTC. Its translation: CASSYSPTGQETQYF.